These T cell receptor beta chains were read from a single sample in a study of vaccination and CD4 T cells after COVID-19. TCRdb recomputed calls from the PCR reads with MiXCR, one row per CDR3 protein. The table lists some 10,000 distinct CDR3 sequences, 25% to 30% of them singletons, with more than 10% in the top ten. Their antigen targets remain unknown. Sequencing was done on a sample of CD4+ T cells from blood, cultured in vitro. All receptors derive from a human donor in good health. Each CDR3 is given with its conserved first and last residue. Each record gives: V gene, CDR3 length, D gene, clone size, J gene, CDR3 protein, CDR3 DNA. The D gene is left open where the match is weak. Size is stated for part of the rows, as once, few or many counts, or as a class when the clone is expanded.

V gene: TRBV27; CDR3 length: 15; D gene: -; clone size: few; J gene: TRBJ2-2; CDR3 protein: CASSWTGEATGELFF; CDR3 DNA: TGTGCCAGCAGTTGGACGGGAGAGGCCACCGGGGAGCTGTTTTTT
V gene: TRBV28; CDR3 length: 13; D gene: -; clone size: few; J gene: TRBJ1-1; CDR3 protein: CASRSGKNTEAFF; CDR3 DNA: TGTGCCAGCAGAAGTGGGAAGAACACTGAAGCTTTCTTT
V gene: TRBV29-1; CDR3 length: 16; D gene: -; clone size: once; J gene: TRBJ1-1; CDR3 protein: CSVEDLVTGSNTEAFF; CDR3 DNA: TGCAGCGTTGAAGATCTGGTAACAGGCTCGAACACTGAAGCTTTCTTT
V gene: TRBV6-2/TRBV6-3; CDR3 length: 14; D gene: -; clone size: few; J gene: TRBJ1-2; CDR3 protein: CASSDSRSHYGYTF; CDR3 DNA: TGTGCCAGCAGCGACAGCAGGAGTCACTATGGCTACACCTTC
V gene: TRBV11-1; CDR3 length: 16; D gene: TRBD1; clone size: -; J gene: TRBJ2-1; CDR3 protein: CASSPGGDREYNEQFF; CDR3 DNA: TGTGCCAGCAGCCCCGGAGGGGACAGGGAGTACAATGAGCAGTTCTTC
V gene: TRBV5-6; CDR3 length: 13; D gene: -; clone size: few; J gene: TRBJ1-6; CDR3 protein: CASSLAWDSPLHF; CDR3 DNA: TGTGCCAGCAGCTTGGCCTGGGATTCACCCCTCCACTTT
V gene: TRBV19; CDR3 length: 15; D gene: -; clone size: -; J gene: TRBJ1-5; CDR3 protein: CASSIGGRSNQPQHF; CDR3 DNA: TGTGCCAGTAGTATCGGGGGTAGGAGCAATCAGCCCCAGCATTTT
V gene: TRBV5-1; CDR3 length: 14; D gene: -; clone size: -; J gene: TRBJ2-2; CDR3 protein: CASSRASEAGELFF; CDR3 DNA: TGCGCCAGCAGTCGCGCTAGCGAAGCCGGGGAGCTGTTTTTT
V gene: TRBV5-1; CDR3 length: 12; D gene: -; clone size: -; J gene: TRBJ1-1; CDR3 protein: CASSLDPGEAFF; CDR3 DNA: TGCGCCAGCAGCCTGGATCCCGGTGAAGCTTTCTTT
V gene: TRBV6-4; CDR3 length: 13; D gene: -; clone size: few; J gene: TRBJ2-2; CDR3 protein: CASSNRDTGELFF; CDR3 DNA: TGTGCCAGCAGTAACAGGGACACCGGGGAGCTGTTTTTT
V gene: TRBV28; CDR3 length: 17; D gene: -; clone size: few; J gene: TRBJ2-1; CDR3 protein: CASSSPGTASSYNEQFF; CDR3 DNA: TGTGCCAGCAGTTCCCCCGGGACTGCGAGCTCCTACAATGAGCAGTTCTTC
V gene: TRBV20-1; CDR3 length: 13; D gene: TRBD2; clone size: -; J gene: TRBJ2-7; CDR3 protein: CSAKASGRHEQYF; CDR3 DNA: TGCAGTGCTAAAGCTAGCGGGAGGCACGAGCAGTACTTC
V gene: TRBV19; CDR3 length: 15; D gene: -; clone size: -; J gene: TRBJ1-2; CDR3 protein: CASTEIAGTRHGYTF; CDR3 DNA: TGTGCCAGTACTGAAATAGCCGGGACAAGGCATGGCTACACCTTC
V gene: TRBV6-2/TRBV6-3; CDR3 length: 12; D gene: -; clone size: few; J gene: TRBJ2-1; CDR3 protein: CASSQTTGEQFF; CDR3 DNA: TGTGCCAGCAGTCAGACTACAGGGGAGCAGTTCTTC
V gene: TRBV10-3; CDR3 length: 11; D gene: -; clone size: few; J gene: TRBJ2-3; CDR3 protein: CAIWGTDTQYF; CDR3 DNA: TGTGCCATCTGGGGAACAGATACGCAGTATTTT
V gene: TRBV7-2; CDR3 length: 15; D gene: -; clone size: few; J gene: TRBJ2-2; CDR3 protein: CASSPGLLNTGELFF; CDR3 DNA: TGTGCCAGCAGCCCGGGACTCCTGAACACCGGGGAGCTGTTTTTT
V gene: TRBV11-3; CDR3 length: 15; D gene: TRBD1; clone size: few; J gene: TRBJ1-5; CDR3 protein: CASSWTGDSNQPQHF; CDR3 DNA: TGTGCCAGCAGCTGGACAGGAGATAGCAATCAGCCCCAGCATTTT
V gene: TRBV10-3; CDR3 length: 15; D gene: -; clone size: few; J gene: TRBJ2-1; CDR3 protein: CAISGVTWELNEQFF; CDR3 DNA: TGTGCCATCAGTGGAGTGACATGGGAGCTGAATGAGCAGTTCTTC
V gene: TRBV7-3; CDR3 length: 16; D gene: TRBD2; clone size: few; J gene: TRBJ2-3; CDR3 protein: CASSLREGRRTDTQYF; CDR3 DNA: TGTGCCAGCAGCTTAAGGGAGGGCCGAAGAACAGATACGCAGTATTTT
V gene: TRBV28; CDR3 length: 15; D gene: TRBD1; clone size: -; J gene: TRBJ1-6; CDR3 protein: CASSELRGQVSPLHF; CDR3 DNA: TGTGCCAGCAGCGAACTCAGGGGGCAGGTTTCACCCCTCCACTTT
V gene: TRBV20-1; CDR3 length: 14; D gene: TRBD1; clone size: few; J gene: TRBJ1-3; CDR3 protein: CSARRQGVGNTIYF; CDR3 DNA: TGCAGTGCTAGAAGACAGGGGGTAGGGAACACCATATATTTT
V gene: TRBV28; CDR3 length: 16; D gene: TRBD2; clone size: -; J gene: TRBJ2-1; CDR3 protein: CASSSISGREYNEQFF; CDR3 DNA: TGTGCCAGCAGTTCCATTAGCGGGAGGGAGTACAATGAGCAGTTCTTC
V gene: TRBV10-3; CDR3 length: 14; D gene: TRBD1; clone size: -; J gene: TRBJ1-2; CDR3 protein: CAISERQGGYGYTF; CDR3 DNA: TGTGCCATCAGTGAAAGACAGGGAGGCTATGGCTACACCTTC
V gene: TRBV5-4; CDR3 length: 16; D gene: -; clone size: few; J gene: TRBJ1-6; CDR3 protein: CASRKGDSSYNSPLHF; CDR3 DNA: TGTGCCAGCAGAAAGGGGGATAGCTCCTATAATTCACCCCTCCACTTT
V gene: TRBV19; CDR3 length: 18; D gene: TRBD1; clone size: -; J gene: TRBJ1-1; CDR3 protein: CASSIRSPGQALNTEAFF; CDR3 DNA: TGTGCCAGTAGTATACGATCCCCTGGACAGGCACTGAACACTGAAGCTTTCTTT
V gene: TRBV7-2; CDR3 length: 13; D gene: TRBD1; clone size: few; J gene: TRBJ2-2; CDR3 protein: CASAGGNTGELFF; CDR3 DNA: TGTGCCAGCGCAGGGGGTAACACCGGGGAGCTGTTTTTT
V gene: TRBV7-8; CDR3 length: 15; D gene: -; clone size: medium-sized; J gene: TRBJ1-2; CDR3 protein: CASSSRGQPNYGYTF; CDR3 DNA: TGTGCCAGCAGCTCCAGGGGCCAGCCTAACTATGGCTACACCTTC
V gene: TRBV7-6; CDR3 length: 15; D gene: -; clone size: -; J gene: TRBJ2-1; CDR3 protein: CASSLDRGSYNEQFF; CDR3 DNA: TGTGCCAGCAGCTTAGACCGGGGCTCCTACAATGAGCAGTTCTTC
V gene: TRBV6-1; CDR3 length: 15; D gene: TRBD1; clone size: few; J gene: TRBJ1-1; CDR3 protein: CASSPPGQFNTEAFF; CDR3 DNA: TGTGCCAGCAGTCCCCCGGGACAGTTCAACACTGAAGCTTTCTTT
V gene: TRBV29-1; CDR3 length: 15; D gene: -; clone size: -; J gene: TRBJ1-2; CDR3 protein: CSVGTGRRANYGYTF; CDR3 DNA: TGCAGCGTTGGCACAGGCCGCCGTGCTAACTATGGCTACACCTTC
V gene: TRBV7-2; CDR3 length: 16; D gene: -; clone size: -; J gene: TRBJ2-2; CDR3 protein: CASSVQGGLNTGELFF; CDR3 DNA: TGTGCCAGCAGCGTCCAGGGGGGACTGAACACCGGGGAGCTGTTTTTT
V gene: TRBV12-3/TRBV12-4; CDR3 length: 11; D gene: -; clone size: -; J gene: TRBJ2-3; CDR3 protein: CASRRVDTQYF; CDR3 DNA: TGTGCCAGCAGACGGGTGGATACGCAGTATTTT
V gene: TRBV28; CDR3 length: 15; D gene: -; clone size: -; J gene: TRBJ2-2; CDR3 protein: CASINREKNTGELFF; CDR3 DNA: TGTGCCAGCATTAACAGGGAAAAGAACACCGGGGAGCTGTTTTTT
V gene: TRBV28; CDR3 length: 16; D gene: TRBD1; clone size: -; J gene: TRBJ1-2; CDR3 protein: CASSRSMGTGLSGYTF; CDR3 DNA: TGTGCCAGCAGCCGTAGTATGGGGACAGGGTTGAGTGGCTACACCTTC
V gene: TRBV28; CDR3 length: 15; D gene: -; clone size: -; J gene: TRBJ2-3; CDR3 protein: CASPFVAQTTDTQYF; CDR3 DNA: TGTGCCAGCCCTTTTGTTGCGCAGACCACAGATACGCAGTATTTT
V gene: TRBV10-3; CDR3 length: 12; D gene: TRBD1; clone size: medium-sized; J gene: TRBJ2-5; CDR3 protein: CAIRGTEETQYF; CDR3 DNA: TGTGCCATCCGAGGGACAGAAGAGACCCAGTACTTC
V gene: TRBV5-4; CDR3 length: 12; D gene: -; clone size: few; J gene: TRBJ2-7; CDR3 protein: CASSPANREQYF; CDR3 DNA: TGTGCCAGCAGCCCGGCCAATCGCGAGCAGTACTTC
V gene: TRBV24-1; CDR3 length: 15; D gene: -; clone size: -; J gene: TRBJ1-3; CDR3 protein: CATSDSRGSGNTIYF; CDR3 DNA: TGTGCCACCAGTGATTCCAGGGGATCCGGAAACACCATATATTTT
V gene: TRBV28; CDR3 length: 14; D gene: -; clone size: -; J gene: TRBJ1-5; CDR3 protein: CASSLLGVNQPQHF; CDR3 DNA: TGTGCCAGCAGTTTACTAGGGGTCAATCAGCCCCAGCATTTT
V gene: TRBV5-1; CDR3 length: 15; D gene: -; clone size: few; J gene: TRBJ1-2; CDR3 protein: CASSLGGLTNYGYTF; CDR3 DNA: TGCGCCAGCAGCTTGGGGGGCCTTACTAACTATGGCTACACCTTC
V gene: TRBV6-1; CDR3 length: 13; D gene: TRBD2; clone size: few; J gene: TRBJ2-1; CDR3 protein: CASRTSGMGEQFF; CDR3 DNA: TGTGCCAGTCGGACTAGCGGGATGGGTGAGCAGTTCTTC
V gene: TRBV27; CDR3 length: 15; D gene: -; clone size: few; J gene: TRBJ1-5; CDR3 protein: CASSPKKHSNQPQHF; CDR3 DNA: TGTGCCAGCAGTCCAAAGAAGCATAGCAATCAGCCCCAGCATTTT
V gene: TRBV6-2/TRBV6-3; CDR3 length: 15; D gene: -; clone size: few; J gene: TRBJ2-5; CDR3 protein: CASSPGDNSKETQYF; CDR3 DNA: TGTGCCAGCAGTCCCGGGGACAACTCTAAAGAGACCCAGTACTTC
V gene: TRBV28; CDR3 length: 14; D gene: TRBD1; clone size: -; J gene: TRBJ2-1; CDR3 protein: CASSLVSTGNEQFF; CDR3 DNA: TGTGCCAGCAGTTTGGTCTCGACAGGGAATGAGCAGTTCTTC